A selection of T cell receptor beta chains follows, all from one sample in a study of T cell clones after liver transplantation. TCRdb keeps only in-frame clones here, not all; method: immunoSEQ multiplex PCR. The table has nearly 55,000 clones, 70% to 85% seen once; the top ten hold 7.5% to 10%. The source material was CD4+ T cells from blood, sampled before liver transplant. These TCRs come from a human donor who received a liver transplant. Each CDR3 is given with its conserved first and last residue.

TRBV5-1 | CASSSTLLRDRVVTEAFF
TRBV7-2 | CASSLVGGQPQHF
TRBV5-6 | CASSPVGDNEQFF
TRBV5-1 | CASSFGARVSNEKLFF
TRBV11-3 | CASSLGAGTPQFF
TRBV10-2 | CASSRDRGGNTIYF
TRBV6-1 | CASRIGTGNQPQHF
TRBV13 | CASSSGPKAKGETQYF
TRBV2 | CASSDTGGSPLHF
TRBV21-1 | CATPREITGTGRNEQYF
TRBV5-4 | CASSLVPDQETQYF
TRBV4-2 | CASSQDRERANEQFF
TRBV19 | CASSIARDVPSYEQYF
TRBV18 | CASADSQETQYF
TRBV19 | CASSPGRATPYEQYF
TRBV7-2 | CASRSGTSDSYEQYF
TRBV6-1 | CASSEALLAGGITDTQYF
TRBV19 | CASSMRKGSGTGELFF
TRBV6-5 | CASRSGGFTEAFF
TRBV7-3 | CASSLHQGPYEQYF
TRBV7-8 | CASSLNSGRATDTQYF
TRBV9 | CASSEEDTGSGNTIYF
TRBV6-6 | CASSSPTGPGELFF
TRBV29-1 | CSVHPGTGGDEQFF
TRBV5-8 | CASSLGALGQGGEQYF
TRBV19 | CASSQKDSSSGNTIYF
TRBV7-2 | CASSYAVASGETQYF
TRBV9 | CASSVGDSLRYEQYF
TRBV4-1 | CASSQEIKHNEQFF
TRBV6-5 | CASSYSTGRSRETQYF
TRBV27 | CASTGSITTNYGYTF
TRBV28 | CASSLGGGQGNEQYF
TRBV5-8 | CASIVGGSYNEQFF
TRBV9 | CASSATDYGYTF
TRBV7-2 | CASSFLGGHQPQHF
TRBV5-1 | CASTAQGGTDTQYF
TRBV11-2 | CASSLVGAGEGTDTQYF
TRBV7-8 | CASSPHGRAEAFF
TRBV9 | CASSGGRDISTYEQYF
TRBV28 | CASSSPPGSFNEKLFF
TRBV2 | CASLLEGVNTEAFF
TRBV7-6 | CASSLRQGLQTQYF
TRBV5-1 | CASSLGVGETQYF
TRBV7-9 | CASSGRGAIKETQYF
TRBV28 | CASCKIGGAYEQYF
TRBV9 | CASSVGERYEQYF
TRBV10-1 | CASPEGEYYEQYF
TRBV5-6 | CASSFTWEQFF
TRBV11-2 | CASSRATGNTEAFF
TRBV5-6 | CASSLRGSGNQPQHF
TRBV7-2 | CASSLAVVSGGDEQFF
TRBV7-2 | CASSRLAGAPQETQYF
TRBV7-2 | CASTEEVNTEAFF
TRBV5-1 | CASRSGTALQSGTKNIQYF
TRBV6-6 | CASSKRDSEKLFF
TRBV7-8 | CASTLAALRDTQYF
TRBV5-4 | CASSRGVRAANEKLFF